Presented here are 7 T cell receptor beta chains from one specimen sequenced in a study of T cells in Graves' hyperthyroidism and ophthalmopathy. Amplification yielded TCR beta CDR3 regions, with RNA transcripts as the source. HTBI primers drove first-round RT-PCR of the TCR CDR3. TCRdb independently ran MiXCR on the multiplex PCR reads; one entry per CDR3 protein. Of fewer than 350,000 distinct CDR3 sequences in the sample, roughly 15% were seen once. Input material: blood. The receptors shown here come from a woman aged 40 to 50 with Graves' hyperthyroidism.

This clonotype was seen ten or more times. This rearrangement joins TRBV7-9 to TRBJ2-3; D gene ambiguous. The CDR3 consists of 13 residues. Germline lookup yields CDR1 SEHNR and CDR2 FQNEAQ (reference sequence). The V end was cut by 5 bases, the J end by 5 bases, with 11 bases between. The CDR3 protein is CASSLTGLDTQYF. In nucleotides, the CDR3 is TGTGCCAGCAGCCTTACTGGTTTAGATACGCAGTATTTT.

There are a few counts of this clonotype. The chain links TRBV9 to TRBJ1-3, with 8 bases aligning to TRBD1. J was trimmed by 2 bases and V by 0 bases; bases with no gene match: 4. The CDR3 extends over 16 amino acids. Looked up from germline, CDR1 is SGDLS and CDR2 is YYNGEE. CDR3 bases: TGTGCCAGCAGCGTAGACTCAGGGGGCGCTGGAAACACCATATATTTT. Translating gives CASSVDSGGAGNTIYF.

The V gene is TRBV12-3 or TRBV12-4, the J gene TRBJ1-5; 9 nucleotides match TRBD1. V shed 5 bases and J 9 bases; nucleotides not matched to a gene: 11. CDR3 length equals 15 residues. CDR3 coding DNA: TGTGCCAGCAGTCCGGGACAGGGTCTGGTTGGGCCCCAGCATTTT. This sequence encodes CASSPGQGLVGPQHF.

The rearrangement uses TRBV19 and TRBJ2-2, with 13 bases fitting TRBD2. The V and J ends lost 7 bases and 4 bases, in that order; junction bases with no gene match: 12. The CDR3 totals 18 residues. Per the germline V gene, CDR1 is LNHDA and CDR2 is SQIVND (reference sequence). The CDR3 sequence is CASMTSGRRHKGTGELFF. The CDR3 nucleotides are TGTGCCAGTATGACTAGCGGGAGGAGACATAAGGGCACCGGGGAGCTGTTTTTT. The variable domain in full, completed from reference TRBV19 and TRBJ2-2, reads DGGITQSPKYLFRKEGQNVTLSCEQNLNHDAMYWYRQDPGQGLRLIYYSQIVNDFQKGDIAEGYSVSREKKESFPLTVTSAQKNPTAFYLCASMTSGRRHKGTGELFFGEGSRLTVL.

On this clonotype: This could be a read error, since a much larger clone is one nucleotide away. The chain links TRBV7-9 to TRBJ2-1, with 10 bases aligning to TRBD2. CDR1 is SEHNR and CDR2 is FQNEAQ in the germline V gene (reference sequence). This CDR3 contains 17 residues. CDR3 region: CVSKRLTRLAGYNEQFF. CDR3 nucleotide sequence: TGTGTCAGCAAACGTCTCACACGACTAGCGGGTTACAATGAGCAGTTCTTC.

CDR3 coding DNA: TGTGCCAGCAGTTTACCCCAGGGATGGAACACTGAAGCTTTCTTT. Translating gives CASSLPQGWNTEAFF. The chain carries TRBV28 and TRBJ1-1, with a weak D call TRBD1 (5 bases). This CDR3 spans 15 amino acids. Trimming pared 2 bases from V and 1 base from J, leaving 11 bases between. Germline V gene sequence: CDR1 MDHEN, CDR2 SYDVKM.

The sample holds many counts of this clonotype. The gene calls are TRBV6-5 and TRBJ1-2; D ambiguous. V was trimmed by 0 bases and J by 0 bases, leaving 14 bases between them. This CDR3 has 17 residues. Looked up from germline, CDR1 is MNHEY and CDR2 is SVGAGI. Here the CDR3 DNA reads TGTGCCAGCAGTTACTCGATTAGCGGCTCCACTAACTATGGCTACACCTTC. The encoded protein is CASSYSISGSTNYGYTF.